The 9 T cell receptor beta chains in this list originate from one sample, sequenced in a study of cytomegalovirus exposure and HLA in healthy donors. In the PCR, 60 Vbeta and 13 Jbeta primers were used. The assay was immunoSEQ multiplex PCR, and TCRdb's table has in-frame clones only and misses some. In total, the table holds 100,000 to 150,000 clones. Specimen: PBMCs. These receptors were collected from a woman between 35 and 50 years old in good health and CMV-seropositive.

The V and J genes are TRBV25-1 and TRBJ2-1; 14 bases agree with TRBD2. The germline gives CDR1 MGHDK, CDR2 SYGVNS. The CDR3 runs 17 residues. V was pared by 6 bases and J by 5 bases, with 9 bases of the junction left unmatched. CDR3: CASRPFWTSGRHNEQFF. In DNA form, the CDR3 reads TGTGCCAGCAGACCCTTCTGGACTAGCGGGAGGCACAATGAGCAGTTCTTC.

The V gene is TRBV19, the J gene TRBJ1-5; D possibly corresponds to TRBD1 (5 bases). V was shortened by 7 bases and J by 4 bases, with 8 bases between the two germline ends. Per the germline V gene, CDR1 is LNHDA and CDR2 is SQIVND (reference sequence). CDR3 length equals 12 residues. The CDR3 DNA sequence: TGTGCCAGTAAGCAGGGAAATCAGCCCCAGCATTTT. Protein sequence: CASKQGNQPQHF.

The chain carries TRBV21-1 and TRBJ1-5; the D call in the table, TRBD1, was not verified against the DNA. TRBV21-1 is assigned pseudogene status. The CDR3 contains 13 residues. CDR3 protein: CASRNRGDQPQHF. CDR3 nucleotides: TGTGCCAGCAGGAACAGGGGAGATCAGCCCCAGCATTTT.

The chain carries TRBV6-6 and TRBJ2-3; no reliable D call. Germline CDR1 reads MNHNY; CDR2 reads SVGAGI (reference sequence). V was pared by 4 bases and J by 7 bases, with 6 bases between. The CDR3 runs 11 residues. For the CDR3, the DNA is TGTGCCAGCAGTTTATCTAATACGCAGTATTTT. Protein product: CASSLSNTQYF.

This chain links TRBV6-4 with TRBJ1-5, with TRBD1 identical over 8 bases. With V trimmed by 6 bases and J by 7 bases, 5 bases remained unmatched. This CDR3 is built from 13 residues. Germline values: CDR1 MRHNA, CDR2 SNTAGT. CDR3 protein: CASSPGGGQPQHF. DNA of the CDR3: TGTGCCAGCAGCCCAGGGGGCGGGCAGCCCCAGCATTTT.

Details on this clone: This sample includes further DNA sequences coding for the same CDR3. J is TRBJ1-2 and V is TRBV15; D not resolved. Germline V gene lookup returns CDR1 LNHNV and CDR2 YYDKDF (reference sequence). V was trimmed by 0 bases and J by 5 bases, leaving 16 bases between them. CDR3 size: 16 residues. The CDR3 sequence is CATSRDLMNPRYGYTF. CDR3 DNA sequence: TGTGCCACCAGCAGAGACCTTATGAACCCGAGGTATGGCTACACCTTC.

This sequence joins TRBV13 and TRBJ2-5; 9 nucleotides align to TRBD2. The J call may not be correct, given that the DNA end is closer to TRBJ2-7. The CDR3 loop spans 15 amino acids. The germline V gene encodes CDR1 PRHDT and CDR2 FYEKMQ (reference sequence). The CDR3 coding sequence is TGTGCCAGCAGCTTAAGTAGCGGGAGCGTTTACGAGCAGTACTTC. Protein: CASSLSSGSVYEQYF.

V and J are TRBV19 and TRBJ2-1; TRBD2 matches 15 bases. This CDR3 is 16 amino acids long. Trimming at V came to 4 bases and at J to 8 bases, leaving 6 bases not matched to a gene. Germline loops: CDR1 LNHDA, CDR2 SQIVND (reference sequence). The CDR3 is CASSTGTSGRSDEQFF. The CDR3 bases are TGTGCCAGTAGTACCGGGACTAGCGGGAGGTCTGATGAGCAGTTCTTC. Full variable domain (outside the CDR3, taken from reference TRBV19 and TRBJ2-1): DGGITQSPKYLFRKEGQNVTLSCEQNLNHDAMYWYRQDPGQGLRLIYYSQIVNDFQKGDIAEGYSVSREKKESFPLTVTSAQKNPTAFYLCASSTGTSGRSDEQFFGPGTRLTVL.

This rearrangement joins TRBV5-1 to TRBJ1-2; D unclear. Trimming cost V 3 bases and J 2 bases, with 11 bases left between them. The germline V gene encodes CDR1 SGHRS and CDR2 YFSETQ. The CDR3 has 14 amino acids. The CDR3 is CASSSRTDNYGYTF. The CDR3 DNA follows: TGCGCCAGCAGCTCCCGAACAGACAACTATGGCTACACCTTC.